The T cell receptor (beta chain) under discussion was sequenced for a study of blood T cell repertoires in COVID-19. Study overall: The United States, Italy and Spain were the sources of the acute and convalescent COVID-19 samples. Sources were T cells, B-cell-depleted T cells, or PBMCs; the material itself was cDNA or gDNA.

In the authors' workflow: Reference gene primer amplification gave estimated nucleated cell counts. Repertoires were generated with immunoSEQ multiplex PCR, while TCRdb's copy carries only in-frame clones and drops some. The D gene and trimming were derived from the DNA, and the V and J assignments and clone size from that table. The data hold more than 80,000 clones, with over 70% observed a single time. Trimming left V 0 bases short and J 1 base short, with 13 bases between. Germline CDR1 is SGHRS and CDR2 is YFSETQ. This CDR3 has 16 residues. The sequenced material came from peripheral blood. The receptor was isolated from a human donor with acute or convalescent COVID-19. The donor label of this sample is uncertain. The gene calls are TRBV5-1 and TRBJ1-2; D is perhaps TRBD1 (6 bases). CDR3: CASSLGAGAVNYGYTF. CDR3 in DNA: TGCGCCAGCAGCTTGGGTGCGGGGGCGGTTAACTATGGCTACACCTTC. Filled out from reference TRBV5-1 and TRBJ1-2, the complete variable domain reads KAGVTQTPRYLIKTRGQQVTLSCSPISGHRSVSWYQQTPGQGLQFLFEYFSETQRNKGNFPGRFSGRQFSNSRSEMNVSTLELGDSALYLCASSLGAGAVNYGYTFGSGTRLTVV.